This T cell receptor (beta chain) derives from a study of T cells expressing NK-cell markers. After re-calling the 5' RACE reads, TCRdb lists one entry per CDR3 protein, DNA absent. The table counts over 14,000 distinct CDR3 sequences; 50% to 60% lies in the top ten. Findings and limits, study-wide: Questions lingered over whether expanded NKG2C+ T cell clones were HCMV-specific.

The CDR3 is made up of 15 amino acids. From germline, CDR1 is SQVTM and CDR2 ANQGSEA. On this clonotype: What it binds is unknown.

The TCR was taken from a man aged 18-75 years in good health. The specimen was blood T cells: a sorted CD56 or NKG2C T cell subset, CD4+ or CD8+ T cells, or bulk PBMC T cells (not recorded which). The chain joins TRBV29-1 to TRBJ2-5; the TCRdb D gene call, TRBD1, has no DNA to confirm it. The CDR3 spells CSVDPGQPYQETQYF. Complete variable domain (other parts from reference TRBV29-1 and TRBJ2-5): SAVISQKPSRDICQRGTSLTIQCQVDSQVTMMFWYRQQPGQSLTLIATANQGSEATYESGFVIDKFPISRPNLTFSTLTVSNMSPEDSSIYLCSVDPGQPYQETQYFGPGTRLLVL.